Below are 19 T cell receptor beta chains sequenced from a single sample in a study of cytomegalovirus exposure and HLA in healthy donors. Both 60 Vbeta primers and 13 Jbeta primers went into the PCR. The repertoire was sequenced with immunoSEQ multiplex PCR; TCRdb's copy has only in-frame clones and lacks some. The table lists about 35,000 clones, 75% to 85% of them singletons. Specimen: PBMCs. These receptors all come from a male donor in good health and CMV-seronegative.

V gene TRBV5-1 combines with J gene TRBJ1-4; the match to TRBD1 covers 8 bases. This CDR3 is 16 amino acids long. The V gene end was trimmed by 4 bases and the J gene end by 8 bases; junction bases not matched to a gene: 13. The germline gives CDR1 SGHRS, CDR2 YFSETQ. CDR3 residues: CASSRGPTGGNEKLFF. For the CDR3, the DNA is TGCGCCAGCAGCCGGGGGCCCACAGGGGGGAACGAAAAACTGTTTTTT.

The V gene is TRBV29-1, the J gene TRBJ2-1; D is possibly TRBD2 (6 bases). The germline CDR1 and CDR2 sequences are SQVTM and ANQGSEA. V dropped 5 bases and J dropped 8 bases, with 19 bases sitting between them. The CDR3 is made up of 14 amino acids. Here the CDR3 DNA reads TGCAGCGTTACCTTCCGGGGCCGCGGGGATGAGCAGTTCTTC. Residues: CSVTFRGRGDEQFF.

The chain recombines TRBV25-1 with TRBJ2-1, with TRBD1 matching over 8 bases. CDR3 length equals 17 residues. Germline CDR1 reads MGHDK; CDR2 reads SYGVNS. The V gene end was trimmed by 3 bases and the J gene end by 7 bases; junction bases not matched to a gene: 14. The CDR3 loop is CASSEPDRGVGLNEQFF. CDR3 coding DNA: TGTGCCAGCAGTGAGCCAGACAGGGGCGTGGGGCTGAATGAGCAGTTCTTC.

The J gene is TRBJ2-7, the V gene TRBV7-2; 7 bases fit TRBD1. From germline, CDR1 is SGHTA and CDR2 FQGNSA. The CDR3 sequence is 14 residues long. The trim removed 1 base at V and 3 bases at J, leaving 3 bases unmatched. CDR3 coding DNA: TGTGCCAGCAGCTTAGGGGGACAGCTCTACGAGCAGTACTTC. It is translated as CASSLGGQLYEQYF. The variable domain in full, completed from reference TRBV7-2 and TRBJ2-7, reads GAGVSQSPSNKVTEKGKDVELRCDPISGHTALYWYRQSLGQGLEFLIYFQGNSAPDKSGLPSDRFSAERTGGSVSTLTIQRTQQEDSAVYLCASSLGGQLYEQYFGPGTRLTVT.

The V call is TRBV18, the J call TRBJ1-1; 7 bases align to TRBD1. The CDR3 spans 14 residues. With V trimmed by 6 bases and J by 3 bases, 7 bases remained unmatched. Germline loops: CDR1 KGHSH, CDR2 LQKENI. The CDR3 sequence: CASSGLDRDTEAFF. As DNA, the CDR3 is TGTGCCAGCTCGGGCCTCGACAGGGACACTGAAGCTTTCTTT.

In its sample, this clone was seen a few times. This chain uses TRBV6-6 with TRBJ2-7; 7 nucleotides line up with TRBD2. The germline CDR1 and CDR2 sequences are MNHNY and SVGAGI (reference sequence). This CDR3 has 14 residues. V shed 2 bases, J shed 3 bases, and the junction held 4 bases outside the gene matches. The CDR3 nucleotides are TGTGCCAGCAGTTACGTCGGGAGGTTCTACGAGCAGTACTTC. It is translated as CASSYVGRFYEQYF.

In this sample, this clone turned up once. The gene calls are TRBV10-3 and TRBJ1-6; tentative D call: TRBD1 (6 bases). Germline V lookup: CDR1 ENHRY, CDR2 SYGVKD. V shed 3 bases and J shed 8 bases, with 11 bases lying between them. This CDR3 region has 14 residues. The CDR3 DNA sequence: TGTGCCATCAGTGACAGGGGAGGGGATTCACCCCTCCACTTT. Its translation: CAISDRGGDSPLHF.

The chain employs TRBV20-1 and TRBJ1-2; maybe TRBD1 (5 bases). CDR1 DFQATT and CDR2 SNEGSKA come from the germline V gene (reference sequence). Trimming took 6 bases from V and 6 from J, leaving 11 bases between them. This CDR3 region has 11 residues. CDR3 DNA: TGCAGTGCACCCCGGGGGGATGGCTACACCTTC. Amino acid sequence: CSAPRGDGYTF.

V gene TRBV5-1 combines with J gene TRBJ1-2; 9 positions match TRBD1. Germline V gene lookup returns CDR1 SGHRS and CDR2 YFSETQ. The junction had 7 bases not matched to a gene; V was cut back by 3 bases and J by 4 bases. The CDR3 sequence is 15 residues long. CDR3 coding DNA: TGCGCCAGCAGCTCCTACGACAGGGGGATCTATGGCTACACCTTC. This encodes CASSSYDRGIYGYTF.

As concerns this clone: The identical CDR3 is also encoded by other nucleotide sequences in the sample. The chain employs TRBV6-5 and TRBJ1-1; TRBD1 is a possible D gene (6 bases). The germline V gene has CDR1 MNHEY and CDR2 SVGAGI. V lost 4 bases and J lost 4, with 10 bases in between. This CDR3 contains 13 residues. This chain's CDR3 is CASSSLTGTEAFF. In DNA form, the CDR3 reads TGTGCCAGCAGTTCTCTGACAGGCACTGAAGCTTTCTTT.

The V gene is TRBV7-9, the J gene TRBJ1-5; 9 positions match TRBD1. Trimming took 5 bases from V and 4 from J; bases not matched to a gene: 6. The CDR3 runs 15 residues. The germline gives CDR1 SEHNR, CDR2 FQNEAQ (reference sequence). The CDR3 DNA is TGTGCCAGCAGCCCGGGACAGGGAGGGAATCAGCCCCAGCATTTT. Protein: CASSPGQGGNQPQHF.

The chain has TRBV6-5 and TRBJ1-6; D perhaps matches TRBD1 (6 bases). Germline loops: CDR1 MNHEY, CDR2 SVGAGI. Trimming left V 3 bases short and J 10 bases short, with 13 bases between. The CDR3 extends over 14 amino acids. The CDR3 nucleotides read TGTGCCAGCAGTTATGGGGGCACGGGGTCACCCCTCCACTTT. Translated, it gives CASSYGGTGSPLHF.

The chain is built from TRBV30 and TRBJ2-3, with a tentative D call TRBD2 (5 bases). The CDR3 is 14 amino acids. CDR1 GTSNPN and CDR2 SVGIG come from the germline V gene (reference sequence). The ends were cut back, 2 bases at V and 2 bases at J, with 11 bases in the middle. In nucleotides, the CDR3 is TGTGCCTGGAGTCGGAGGACCATCACAGATACGCAGTATTTT. This gives the protein CAWSRRTITDTQYF.

The rearrangement joins TRBV7-6 to TRBJ1-4, with D perhaps TRBD1 (5 bases). Germline V gene lookup returns CDR1 SGHVS and CDR2 FNYEAQ. The CDR3 loop spans 17 amino acids. V was pared by 1 base and J by 6 bases, with 18 bases between. CDR3 nucleotides: TGTGCCAGCAGCTTAGGAAGTGAGGGGAGGGTTTATGAAAAACTGTTTTTT. Amino acids: CASSLGSEGRVYEKLFF.

The sample holds a few counts of this clone. The rearrangement links TRBV9 to TRBJ2-7, with 7 bases lining up with TRBD2. The CDR3 is made up of 15 amino acids. V lost 0 bases and J lost 2; bases outside the gene matches: 5. Germline V gene data show CDR1 as SGDLS and CDR2 as YYNGEE. The CDR3 coding sequence is TGTGCCAGCAGCGTAGACCTTGGGAGGGCCTACGAGCAGTACTTC. Protein sequence: CASSVDLGRAYEQYF.

There are a few counts of this clone. The chain recombines TRBV29-1 with TRBJ2-3; 8 positions match TRBD2. The CDR3 runs to 12 residues. Germline V gene sequence: CDR1 SQVTM, CDR2 ANQGSEA. Trimming removed 7 bases from V and 1 base from J; junction bases left unmatched: 1. The CDR3 DNA sequence: TGCAGCGCGACTAGCGGCACAGATACGCAGTATTTT. Encoded protein: CSATSGTDTQYF.

This chain connects TRBV5-6 to TRBJ2-5, with a tentative D call TRBD1 (5 bases). The CDR3 is made up of 13 amino acids. Trimming removed 1 base at V and 3 bases at J, with 7 bases between. Germline loops: CDR1 SGHDT, CDR2 YYEEEE. The CDR3 DNA reads TGTGCCAGCAGCTTGAAAGGGGAAGAGACCCAGTACTTC. This codes for CASSLKGEETQYF.

The chain is built from TRBV15 and TRBJ2-7, with a possible D match to TRBD2 (5 bases). The CDR3 has 14 amino acids. CDR1 is LNHNV and CDR2 is YYDKDF in the germline V gene (reference sequence). V lost 3 bases to trimming and J lost 3 bases, with 12 bases between them. CDR3 loop: CATSSPTRNYEQYF. CDR3 sequence (DNA): TGTGCCACCAGCAGTCCTACTAGGAACTACGAGCAGTACTTC.

This chain joins TRBV11-2 and TRBJ1-3; 8 positions match TRBD1. The J segment lost 4 bases and the V segment lost 1 base, leaving 3 bases of the junction unmatched. Germline-derived CDR1 and CDR2 are SGHAT and FQNNGV. This CDR3 is built from 15 residues. CDR3 nucleotides: TGTGCCAGCAGCTTAGCCAGGACAGGGGGAAACACCATATATTTT. This gives the protein CASSLARTGGNTIYF.